A single sample gave rise to the 29 T cell receptor beta chains below, sequenced in a study of blood T cells in healthy people across ages. It was with a sample-barcoded 5' primer and a J-beta primer mix that a second PCR of about 7 to 12 cycles was run. TCRdb recomputed calls from the 5' RACE reads with MiXCR, one row per CDR3 protein. The sample carries about 700,000 distinct CDR3 sequences, about 30% recorded once. The sequencing input was blood. The receptors were gathered from a woman of 80 years or more in good health.

In the case of this clonotype: With a much larger clone just one base away, this may be a read error. The chain links TRBV6-5 to TRBJ2-1, with TRBD2 as a possible D gene (6 bases). This CDR3 contains 14 residues. Germline values: CDR1 MNHEY, CDR2 SVGAGI. The chain's CDR3 is CASSRGVSYNERFF. CDR3 nucleotides: TGTGCCAGCAGTCGCGGGGTCTCCTACAATGAGCGGTTCTTC.

This clonotype was counted at least ten times. The chain recombines TRBV7-2 with TRBJ2-7, with D possibly matching TRBD2 (7 bases). Germline values: CDR1 SGHTA, CDR2 FQGNSA. The CDR3 runs to 16 residues. V lost 1 base, J lost 0 bases, and 13 bases lay in between. The CDR3 coding sequence is TGTGCCAGCAGCTTAGACGGGGGGCGAGGCTCCTACGAGCAGTACTTC. Protein: CASSLDGGRGSYEQYF.

This clonotype showed up just once. A much larger clone differs by one base, so this may be a read error. The chain links TRBV28 to TRBJ2-7, with 9 bases that match TRBD2. The CDR3 loop spans 14 amino acids. Germline-derived CDR1 and CDR2 are MDHEN and SYDVKM. Trimming cost V 6 bases and J 7 bases; bases outside gene matches: 10. CDR3 nucleotides: TGTGCCAGCAGGGATAGCGGGGGCTACAATGAGCAGTACTTC. Its protein is CASRDSGGYNEQYF.

Comments on this clonotype: This may arise from a read error, as a much more abundant clone is one base away. The chain has TRBV9 and TRBJ2-7, with D possibly being TRBD1 (5 bases). V was pared by 4 bases and J by 7 bases, with 15 bases between. CDR3 size: 13 residues. CDR1 is SGDLS, CDR2 YYNGEE, per germline. In DNA, the CDR3 is TGTGCCAGCAGCCAGGGATGGGGCAATGAGCAGTACTTC. It yields the protein CASSQGWGNEQYF.

This clonotype was seen more than once but under ten times. The chain couples TRBV25-1 to TRBJ1-6, with D possibly TRBD1 on 5 matching bases. Trimming took off 4 bases at V and 7 bases at J, with 11 bases between the two ends. The germline V gene encodes CDR1 MGHDK and CDR2 SYGVNS. This CDR3 has 14 residues. CDR3 protein: CASSGDPKNSPLHF. Here the CDR3 DNA reads TGTGCCAGCAGTGGGGACCCAAAAAATTCACCCCTCCACTTT.

This chain joins TRBV20-1 and TRBJ1-2; the D gene is possibly TRBD1 (5 bases). CDR1 and CDR2 from the germline V gene are DFQATT and SNEGSKA (reference sequence). V lost 6 bases, J lost 2 bases, and 13 bases lay in between. CDR3 size: 13 residues. The CDR3 DNA reads as TGCAGTGCCGCGACAGACTTGAACTATGGCTACACCTTC. Protein sequence: CSAATDLNYGYTF.

This clonotype was counted many times. The chain has TRBV7-2 and TRBJ1-1; D call uncertain. V shed 2 bases and J shed 1 base, with 8 bases lying between them. CDR3 length equals 14 residues. CDR1 is SGHTA and CDR2 is FQGNSA in the germline V gene. The CDR3 bases are TGTGCCAGCAGCTTAAGTATGTCGAACACTGAAGCTTTCTTT. Residues: CASSLSMSNTEAFF.

This clonotype was seen only once. The V gene is TRBV9, the J gene TRBJ2-2; the match to TRBD1 covers 9 bases. This CDR3 spans 18 amino acids. With 3 bases clipped from V and 9 bases from J, the junction kept 18 bases outside the gene matches. Germline V gives CDR1 SGDLS, CDR2 YYNGEE. The CDR3 spells CASSAHAIGTGSLWELFF. The CDR3 DNA follows: TGTGCCAGCAGCGCCCACGCGATCGGGACAGGGAGTTTATGGGAGCTGTTTTTT.

In this sample, this clonotype turned up a few times. CDR3: CASSLPDPPVKLFF. CDR3 coding DNA: TGTGCCAGCAGCTTACCCGATCCCCCGGTAAAACTGTTTTTT. The J gene is TRBJ1-4, the V gene TRBV7-9; the D is unclear. The CDR3 length is 14 residues. CDR1 and CDR2 (germline): SEHNR, FQNEAQ (reference sequence). V lost 2 bases and J lost 10, with 14 bases in between.

This clonotype was seen repeatedly, ten times or more. This chain uses TRBV4-1 with TRBJ1-1, with a weak D call TRBD1 (5 bases). Germline V lookup: CDR1 MGHRA, CDR2 YSYEKL. This CDR3 contains 14 residues. Trimming removed 8 bases at V and 0 bases at J, with 13 bases between. In DNA, the CDR3 is TGCGCCAGCCAACCCGGGGACCTGAACACTGAAGCTTTCTTT. It is translated as CASQPGDLNTEAFF.

This chain joins TRBV9 and TRBJ1-2, with TRBD1 identical over 8 bases. The V gene end was trimmed by 3 bases and the J gene end by 3 bases; junction bases not matched to a gene: 7. There are 15 residues in the CDR3. Germline loops: CDR1 SGDLS, CDR2 YYNGEE. In nucleotides, the CDR3 is TGTGCCAGCAGCGGGCGACAGGGGTTGGACTATGGCTACACCTTC. Protein sequence: CASSGRQGLDYGYTF.

This clonotype was found many times. The J gene is TRBJ2-4, the V gene TRBV12-3 or TRBV12-4; D call uncertain. There are 14 residues in the CDR3. Trimming shortened V by 6 bases and J by 0 bases, and 9 bases separated the two germline ends. CDR3: CASSQTEAKNIQYF. CDR3 bases: TGTGCCAGCAGCCAAACTGAAGCCAAAAACATTCAGTACTTC.

The rearrangement joins TRBV27 to TRBJ2-1, with 9 bases aligning to TRBD2. The CDR3 is made up of 14 amino acids. Trimming removed 5 bases from V and 7 bases from J; junction bases left unmatched: 6. Germline V gene sequence: CDR1 MNHEY, CDR2 SMNVEV (reference sequence). This chain's CDR3 is CASSRLAVGNEQFF. The CDR3 DNA sequence: TGTGCCAGCAGTAGACTAGCGGTAGGGAATGAGCAGTTCTTC.

This clonotype was observed a handful of times. This sequence joins TRBV7-8 and TRBJ2-3; TRBD2 agrees at 10 bases. The V gene's germline CDR1 is SGHVS and CDR2 FQNEAQ. This CDR3 has 18 residues. Trimming cost V 2 bases and J 0 bases; bases outside gene matches: 8. The CDR3 region has the DNA TGTGCCAGCAGCTTATGGGCTAGCGGGGGTATTAGCACAGATACGCAGTATTTT. Its translation: CASSLWASGGISTDTQYF.

This clonotype has ten or more counts. J is TRBJ2-5 and V is TRBV20-1; perhaps D is TRBD1 or TRBD2 (5 bases each). Deletions cut 0 bases from V and 3 bases from J, with 11 bases between. The CDR3 is 14 amino acids. Germline V lookup: CDR1 DFQATT, CDR2 SNEGSKA (reference sequence). CDR3 sequence reads: CSARDMGREETQYF. In DNA, the CDR3 is TGCAGTGCTAGAGATATGGGGCGGGAAGAGACCCAGTACTTC.

This clonotype was seen a handful of times. The CDR3 nucleotides are TGTGCCAGCAGTTTCTCTCCGCACCGGGGACAGGGGGTGAACACTGAAGCTTTCTTT. This codes for CASSFSPHRGQGVNTEAFF. V is TRBV27 and J is TRBJ1-1; 11 nucleotides match TRBD1. The CDR3 loop spans 19 amino acids. Trimming removed 3 bases from V and 0 bases from J; junction bases left unmatched: 12. Germline values: CDR1 MNHEY, CDR2 SMNVEV (reference sequence).

This clonotype has ten or more counts. V and J are TRBV6-2 or TRBV6-3 and TRBJ2-1, with 10 bases identical to TRBD2. The germline V gene encodes CDR1 MNHEY and CDR2 SVGEGT. The CDR3 covers 15 residues. Germline trimming cut 5 bases from V and 3 bases from J; bases unmatched to any gene: 4. The CDR3 DNA reads TGTGCCAGCAGTGACAAGCGGGGGGGCTACAATGAGCAGTTCTTC. This encodes CASSDKRGGYNEQFF.

This clonotype was seen repeatedly, ten times or more. The chain carries TRBV5-1 and TRBJ2-5; 8 positions agree with TRBD2. The CDR3 loop spans 17 amino acids. V gave up 3 bases and J gave up 2 bases; unmatched junction bases: 12. Germline-derived CDR1 and CDR2 are SGHRS and YFSETQ. The DNA of the CDR3 is TGCGCCAGCAGCTCCCAACCTACAGCGGGGGCTCAAGAGACCCAGTACTTC. Translating gives CASSSQPTAGAQETQYF.

In its sample, this clonotype was seen a few times. The chain has TRBV7-2 and TRBJ1-1; D is perhaps TRBD1 (6 bases). Trimming cost V 5 bases and J 1 base, with 17 bases left between them. The CDR3 is made up of 16 amino acids. Germline values: CDR1 SGHTA, CDR2 FQGNSA. The DNA of the CDR3 is TGTGCCAGCAGCCCCATGGGGGGGGCTTCGAACACTGAAGCTTTCTTT. This sequence encodes CASSPMGGASNTEAFF.

This clonotype came up a few times. This chain connects TRBV5-5 to TRBJ2-2; 8 bases line up with TRBD1. The germline gives CDR1 SGHKS, CDR2 YYEKEE (reference sequence). This CDR3 is 15 amino acids long. Trimming at V came to 4 bases and at J to 4 bases, leaving 6 bases not matched to a gene. The CDR3 spells CASSQDRVATGELFF. The DNA for the CDR3 is TGTGCCAGCAGCCAGGACAGGGTGGCCACCGGGGAGCTGTTTTTT.

This clonotype was found many times. The V gene is TRBV7-9, the J gene TRBJ1-2; D unresolved. V was trimmed by 1 base and J by 6 bases, leaving 9 bases between them. CDR3 size: 13 residues. Germline values: CDR1 SEHNR, CDR2 FQNEAQ (reference sequence). The CDR3 DNA sequence: TGTGCCAGCAGCTTAGAGGGATGGGATGGCTACACCTTC. Its protein product is CASSLEGWDGYTF.

This clonotype was counted only a few times. The J gene is TRBJ2-7, the V gene TRBV30, with a tentative D call TRBD1 (6 bases). CDR1 GTSNPN and CDR2 SVGIG come from the germline V gene (reference sequence). The CDR3 sequence is 11 residues long. V was pared by 7 bases and J by 2 bases, with 9 bases between. CDR3 residues: CALRQAYEQYF. Written as DNA, the CDR3 is TGTGCCTTGAGACAGGCCTACGAGCAGTACTTC.

About this clonotype: The germline gene is not matched at one end of the junction; a read error may be the cause. The chain uses TRBV12-3 or TRBV12-4 and TRBJ2-3, with D perhaps matching TRBD2 (5 bases). CDR3 length equals 15 residues. The CDR3 DNA is TGTGCCAGCACCCAGGAACGAGGGAGCACAGATACGCAATATTTT. As protein: CASTQERGSTDTQYF.

This rearrangement joins TRBV7-3 to TRBJ2-1; 10 bases map to TRBD2. Germline lookup yields CDR1 SGHTA and CDR2 FQGTGA. The CDR3 loop spans 14 amino acids. The V segment lost 2 bases and the J segment 7 bases; nucleotides outside the gene matches: 2. CDR3 residues: CASSLLTSGNEQFF. In DNA, the CDR3 is TGTGCCAGCAGCTTACTGACTAGCGGGAATGAGCAGTTCTTC.

This clonotype was seen more than once but under ten times. The rearrangement links TRBV4-1 to TRBJ1-1; 8 positions agree with TRBD1. V shed 6 bases and J 5 bases; nucleotides not matched to a gene: 8. In germline, CDR1 is MGHRA, CDR2 YSYEKL. The CDR3 runs 14 residues. The CDR3 loop is CASRSRTGQTEAFF. In DNA, the CDR3 is TGCGCCAGCAGATCACGGACAGGGCAAACTGAAGCTTTCTTT.

The CDR3 reads CAISQGLGTEAFF. The CDR3 nucleotides read TGTGCCATCAGCCAAGGGTTGGGCACTGAAGCTTTCTTT. This rearrangement joins TRBV10-3 to TRBJ1-1; D uncertain. Trimming left V 6 bases short and J 4 bases short, with 12 bases between. CDR1 is ENHRY and CDR2 is SYGVKD in the germline V gene. The CDR3 has 13 residues.

The sample holds a few counts of this clonotype. The chain has TRBV20-1 and TRBJ2-1; 11 nucleotides align to TRBD2. Germline V gives CDR1 DFQATT, CDR2 SNEGSKA (reference sequence). The V segment lost 1 base and the J segment 3 bases; nucleotides outside the gene matches: 5. CDR3 length equals 16 residues. CDR3 amino acids: CSARAVAGGLYNEQFF. The CDR3 DNA reads as TGCAGTGCTAGAGCCGTAGCGGGGGGGCTCTACAATGAGCAGTTCTTC.

A note on this clonotype: One end of the junction varies from germline; a read error may be responsible. J is TRBJ2-5 and V is TRBV20-1; D may correspond to TRBD1 or TRBD2 (5 bases each). This CDR3 region has 12 residues. The germline V gene encodes CDR1 DFQATT and CDR2 SNEGSKA (reference sequence). CDR3 sequence (DNA): TGCAGGGCTAATAGGGGAGCGGAGACCCAGTACTTC. It is translated as CRANRGAETQYF.

This clonotype has a count of ten or more. This chain links TRBV5-1 with TRBJ1-2; D remains unclear. CDR1 is SGHRS, CDR2 YFSETQ, per germline. The V end was cut by 0 bases, the J end by 6 bases, with 12 bases between. This CDR3 region has 14 residues. The CDR3 loop is CASSLGDEKDGYTF. As DNA, the CDR3 is TGCGCCAGCAGCTTGGGTGATGAGAAAGATGGCTACACCTTC.